The 30 T cell receptor beta chains below come from one sample, sequenced in a study of blood T cell repertoires in COVID-19. Some clones are missing from TCRdb's copy, which holds only in-frame ones; the method was immunoSEQ multiplex PCR. The sample consists of fewer than 200,000 clones, roughly four fifths of them appearing once. Material: peripheral blood. Every receptor here comes from a man in his forties who had recovered from COVID-19.

This chain connects TRBV30 to TRBJ2-2, with D possibly TRBD1 on 7 matching bases. Looked up from germline, CDR1 is GTSNPN and CDR2 is SVGIG (reference sequence). V gave up 5 bases and J gave up 0 bases, with 13 bases separating them. This CDR3 is built from 15 residues. The CDR3 DNA follows: TGTGCCTGGGGGGGGACAGTAACGAACACCGGGGAGCTGTTTTTT. It encodes CAWGGTVTNTGELFF. The full variable domain, with the rest looked up from reference TRBV30 and TRBJ2-2, is SQTIHQWPATLVQPVGSPLSLECTVEGTSNPNLYWYRQAAGRGLQLLFYSVGIGQISSEVPQNLSASRPQDRQFILSSKKLLLSDSGFYLCAWGGTVTNTGELFFGEGSRLTVL.

The V gene is TRBV24-1, the J gene TRBJ2-1; 8 bases line up with TRBD1. In germline, CDR1 is KGHDR, CDR2 SFDVKD. V lost 11 bases, J lost 2 bases, and 4 bases stayed unmatched. This CDR3 has 13 residues. The CDR3 sequence is CAIRDRPYNEQFF. CDR3 sequence (DNA): TGTGCCATCCGGGACAGGCCCTACAATGAGCAGTTCTTC.

The V and J genes are TRBV7-2 and TRBJ1-2; D is perhaps TRBD1 (5 bases). V gave up 2 bases and J gave up 8 bases, with 6 bases separating them. CDR1 is SGHTA, CDR2 FQGNSA, per germline. The CDR3 covers 11 residues. The CDR3 region is CASSLNRGYTF. DNA of the CDR3: TGTGCCAGCAGCTTAAACAGGGGCTACACCTTC.

This clone has more than one count but fewer than ten. CDR3 sequence reads: CASSSGTGVRYGYTF. Here the CDR3 DNA reads TGTGCCAGCAGTTCAGGGACAGGGGTTCGGTATGGCTACACCTTC. The chain has TRBV6-2 or TRBV6-3 and TRBJ1-2; 10 nucleotides agree with TRBD1. Germline V gives CDR1 MNHEY, CDR2 SVGEGT. The CDR3 has 15 amino acids. Trimming cost V 4 bases and J 5 bases; bases outside gene matches: 7.

This chain joins TRBV7-2 and TRBJ2-7, with 8 bases identical to TRBD1. The CDR3 has 14 residues. V lost 5 bases, J lost 3 bases, and 6 bases stayed unmatched. CDR1 and CDR2 (germline): SGHTA, FQGNSA. The CDR3 spells CASSHSGGSYEQYF. CDR3 coding DNA: TGTGCCAGCAGCCACTCAGGGGGCAGCTACGAGCAGTACTTC. The full variable domain, in which reference TRBV7-2 and TRBJ2-7 provide the parts outside the CDR3, is GAGVSQSPSNKVTEKGKDVELRCDPISGHTALYWYRQSLGQGLEFLIYFQGNSAPDKSGLPSDRFSAERTGGSVSTLTIQRTQQEDSAVYLCASSHSGGSYEQYFGPGTRLTVT.

V is TRBV19 and J is TRBJ1-3; a weak D match, TRBD1 (6 bases). The CDR3 extends over 14 amino acids. With 6 bases removed from V and 4 bases from J, the gap between germline ends came to 13 bases. Germline CDR1 reads LNHDA; CDR2 reads SQIVND (reference sequence). As DNA, the CDR3 is TGTGCCAGTAGAGACAGGCAAGCAGGAAACACCATATATTTT. This translates into CASRDRQAGNTIYF.

This rearrangement joins TRBV9 to TRBJ1-1; D gene ambiguous. Germline V gene data show CDR1 as SGDLS and CDR2 as YYNGEE. V lost 0 bases and J lost 4, with 7 bases in between. The CDR3 extends over 13 amino acids. CDR3 sequence: CASSVDGGTEAFF. In DNA, the CDR3 is TGTGCCAGCAGCGTAGATGGAGGCACTGAAGCTTTCTTT.

The chain carries TRBV6-2 or TRBV6-3 and TRBJ2-7; the D gene is possibly TRBD2 (5 bases). The CDR3 consists of 15 residues. V was clipped by 6 bases and J by 0 bases, with 15 bases between them. The V gene's germline CDR1 is MNHEY and CDR2 SVGEGT. For the CDR3, the DNA is TGTGCCAGCAGCAACTGGGAGAAAGGCTCCTACGAGCAGTACTTC. Protein sequence: CASSNWEKGSYEQYF.

The chain combines TRBV2 with TRBJ1-2, with D maybe TRBD1 (5 bases). The CDR3 spans 13 residues. V was pared by 3 bases and J by 4 bases, with 9 bases between. CDR1 and CDR2 from the germline V gene are SNHLY and FYNNEI. CDR3 in amino acids: CASSDGAPYGYTF. In nucleotides, the CDR3 is TGTGCCAGCAGTGATGGGGCCCCCTATGGCTACACCTTC.

V is TRBV6-5 and J is TRBJ1-6; D perhaps matches TRBD1 (6 bases). With 5 bases removed from V and 6 bases from J, the gap between germline ends came to 11 bases. CDR1 MNHEY and CDR2 SVGAGI come from the germline V gene. This CDR3 is built from 14 residues. The CDR3 DNA follows: TGTGCCAGCAGTCCACAGGGCTCTAATTCACCCCTCCACTTT. Translation gives CASSPQGSNSPLHF.

This chain joins TRBV7-9 and TRBJ2-5; 8 positions match TRBD1. Germline CDR1 is SEHNR and CDR2 is FQNEAQ (reference sequence). The ends lost 4 bases at V and 4 bases at J; junction bases unmatched: 5. This CDR3 is built from 14 residues. DNA for the CDR3: TGTGCCAGCAGCTCAAGGACAGGGCCAGAGACCCAGTACTTC. Its translation: CASSSRTGPETQYF.

As concerns this clone: Other nucleotide sequences in the sample specify the same CDR3. Here the CDR3 DNA reads TGTGCCAGCAGCTTAGATCTGTATCAGCCCCAGCATTTT. Translation gives CASSLDLYQPQHF. The chain combines TRBV11-2 with TRBJ1-5; no reliable D call. This CDR3 has 13 residues. The germline V gene encodes CDR1 SGHAT and CDR2 FQNNGV. Trimming pared 0 bases from V and 5 bases from J, leaving 5 bases between.

The J gene is TRBJ1-6, the V gene TRBV6-5; D is uncertain. Germline V gene sequence: CDR1 MNHEY, CDR2 SVGAGI. The CDR3 extends over 12 amino acids. Trimming shortened V by 6 bases and J by 3 bases, and 3 bases separated the two germline ends. CDR3 bases: TGTGCCAGCAGCCACTATAATTCACCCCTCCACTTT. This translates into CASSHYNSPLHF.

The V gene is TRBV9, the J gene TRBJ2-3; no reliable D call. V lost 0 bases and J 0 bases, leaving 11 bases between the germline ends. The length of the CDR3 is 16 residues. The V gene's germline CDR1 is SGDLS and CDR2 YYNGEE. CDR3 protein: CASSVGATISTDTQYF. The CDR3 nucleotides are TGTGCCAGCAGCGTAGGAGCGACGATCAGCACAGATACGCAGTATTTT.

This rearrangement joins TRBV6-5 to TRBJ2-7; D might be TRBD2 (6 bases). This CDR3 comprises 15 residues. Trimming pared 2 bases from V and 3 bases from J, leaving 14 bases between. Germline lookup yields CDR1 MNHEY and CDR2 SVGAGI. CDR3 region: CASSYAVPGDYEQYF. DNA for the CDR3: TGTGCCAGCAGTTACGCGGTACCGGGGGACTACGAGCAGTACTTC.

The chain links TRBV7-8 to TRBJ2-7, with D maybe TRBD2 (6 bases). With 4 bases removed from V and 4 bases from J, the gap between germline ends came to 14 bases. Germline CDR1 and CDR2: SGHVS and FQNEAQ. CDR3 size: 14 residues. The CDR3 sequence is CASSSNPGVYEQYF. In DNA form, the CDR3 reads TGTGCCAGCAGCTCCAATCCGGGGGTATACGAGCAGTACTTC.

The J gene is TRBJ2-7, the V gene TRBV5-1, with D possibly being TRBD1 (6 bases). The germline V gene has CDR1 SGHRS and CDR2 YFSETQ. This CDR3 is 13 amino acids long. Trimming removed 0 bases from V and 6 bases from J, with 10 bases in between. Here the CDR3 DNA reads TGCGCCAGCAGCTTGGAACAGGGAGTCGAGCAGTACTTC. It specifies CASSLEQGVEQYF.

The DNA of the CDR3 is TGTGCCAGCAGTTACGGACTAACCCTAAGCTCCTACAATGAGCAGTTCTTC. Its protein product is CASSYGLTLSSYNEQFF. The rearrangement uses TRBV27 and TRBJ2-1; D possibly corresponds to TRBD2 (6 bases). This CDR3 is 17 amino acids long. Germline V gene data show CDR1 as MNHEY and CDR2 as SMNVEV (reference sequence). V was clipped by 4 bases and J by 0 bases, with 16 bases between them.

CDR3: CAWTPLRGRYEQYF. The CDR3 DNA follows: TGTGCCTGGACCCCCTTGCGGGGTAGGTACGAGCAGTACTTC. V gene TRBV30 combines with J gene TRBJ2-7; a weak D match, TRBD2 (6 bases). V dropped 4 bases and J dropped 4 bases, with 17 bases sitting between them. This CDR3 comprises 14 residues. The germline CDR1 and CDR2 sequences are GTSNPN and SVGIG (reference sequence).

This rearrangement joins TRBV6-5 to TRBJ2-5; 9 bases fit TRBD1. The germline V gene encodes CDR1 MNHEY and CDR2 SVGAGI. The CDR3 sequence is 16 residues long. Unmatched junction bases numbered 7, after V lost 0 bases and J lost 5 bases. The CDR3 loop reads CASSYSAQGAGETQYF. The CDR3 nucleotides are TGTGCCAGCAGTTACTCGGCACAGGGGGCGGGGGAGACCCAGTACTTC.

The CDR3 loop is CATSRDRGGRKLFF. The CDR3 DNA reads TGTGCCACCAGCAGAGACAGGGGCGGGAGGAAACTGTTTTTT. This chain uses TRBV15 with TRBJ1-4; TRBD1 is a possible D gene (6 bases). Per the germline V gene, CDR1 is LNHNV and CDR2 is YYDKDF (reference sequence). Trimming left V 0 bases short and J 11 bases short, with 13 bases between. The CDR3 extends over 14 amino acids.

Details on this clone: Other DNA sequences in this specimen translate into the identical CDR3. The chain recombines TRBV5-1 with TRBJ2-5; D gene ambiguous. The CDR3 sequence is 13 residues long. Per the germline V gene, CDR1 is SGHRS and CDR2 is YFSETQ. V lost 0 bases and J 5 bases, leaving 8 bases between the germline ends. This CDR3 reads CASSLGSRETQYF. The CDR3 DNA reads TGCGCCAGCAGCTTGGGGTCCCGGGAGACCCAGTACTTC.

The rearrangement uses TRBV7-8 and TRBJ2-7; 7 bases are shared with TRBD2. Losses at the gene ends were 2 bases for V and 3 bases for J; bases not matched to a gene: 7. This CDR3 contains 15 residues. Germline V gene sequence: CDR1 SGHVS, CDR2 FQNEAQ. The CDR3 DNA is TGTGCCAGCAGCTTATCGTTTCCTAGCGGCTACGAGCAGTACTTC. Its protein is CASSLSFPSGYEQYF. Combining the CDR3 with reference TRBV7-8 and TRBJ2-7 gives the whole variable domain GAGVSQSPRYKVAKRGQDVALRCDPISGHVSLFWYQQALGQGPEFLTYFQNEAQLDKSGLPSDRFFAERPEGSVSTLKIQRTQQEDSAVYLCASSLSFPSGYEQYFGPGTRLTVT.

The V call is TRBV7-2, the J call TRBJ2-2; TRBD2 matches at 9 bases. The ends lost 1 base at V and 7 bases at J; junction bases unmatched: 10. Germline CDR1 and CDR2: SGHTA and FQGNSA. This CDR3 has 17 residues. Here the CDR3 reads CASSLVGAGGPIGELFF. As DNA, the CDR3 is TGTGCCAGCAGCTTAGTTGGCGCGGGAGGGCCAATCGGGGAGCTGTTTTTT.

The V call is TRBV6-1, the J call TRBJ1-1; D is ambiguous. Trimming took 3 bases from V and 1 from J, leaving 12 bases between them. This CDR3 is 15 amino acids long. Germline-derived CDR1 and CDR2 are MNHNS and SASEGT. The CDR3 loop reads CASSDFGQANTEAFF. The CDR3 DNA reads TGTGCCAGCAGTGATTTTGGCCAGGCGAACACTGAAGCTTTCTTT.

The chain employs TRBV19 and TRBJ2-3; the D gene is possibly TRBD2 (5 bases). The CDR3 runs to 12 residues. Germline V gene data show CDR1 as LNHDA and CDR2 as SQIVND (reference sequence). The ends were cut back, 8 bases at V and 4 bases at J, with 10 bases in the middle. This chain's CDR3 is CASGGPADTQYF. The CDR3 bases are TGTGCCAGTGGAGGTCCGGCAGATACGCAGTATTTT. The variable domain in full, completed from reference TRBV19 and TRBJ2-3, reads DGGITQSPKYLFRKEGQNVTLSCEQNLNHDAMYWYRQDPGQGLRLIYYSQIVNDFQKGDIAEGYSVSREKKESFPLTVTSAQKNPTAFYLCASGGPADTQYFGPGTRLTVL.

The rearrangement joins TRBV27 to TRBJ1-2, with a possible D match to TRBD1 (5 bases). The CDR3 runs to 15 residues. Trimming removed 5 bases at V and 4 bases at J, with 17 bases between. CDR1 MNHEY and CDR2 SMNVEV come from the germline V gene (reference sequence). CDR3 nucleotides: TGTGCCAGCAGTCCCCAAGGGGCCGTGGGCTATGGCTACACCTTC. Translation: CASSPQGAVGYGYTF.

The chain has TRBV5-4 and TRBJ1-4; a possible D gene is TRBD1 (6 bases). The CDR3 sequence is 16 residues long. CDR1 and CDR2 (germline): SGHNT, YYREEE (reference sequence). V gave up 2 bases and J gave up 0 bases, with 11 bases separating them. CDR3 coding DNA: TGTGCCAGCAGCTTTGACAGGCCCACAACTAATGAAAAACTGTTTTTT. Encoded protein: CASSFDRPTTNEKLFF.

The chain employs TRBV13 and TRBJ2-5, with 12 bases fitting TRBD2. Germline V CDR1 and CDR2: PRHDT, FYEKMQ (reference sequence). With V trimmed by 3 bases and J by 4 bases, 6 bases remained unmatched. The CDR3 covers 16 residues. The CDR3 sequence is CASSFRLAGAGETQYF. The CDR3 DNA is TGTGCCAGCAGCTTCCGACTAGCGGGGGCGGGAGAGACCCAGTACTTC. Complete variable domain (other parts from reference TRBV13 and TRBJ2-5): AAGVIQSPRHLIKEKRETATLKCYPIPRHDTVYWYQQGPGQDPQFLISFYEKMQSDKGSIPDRFSAQQFSDYHSELNMSSLELGDSALYFCASSFRLAGAGETQYFGPGTRLLVL.

The V call is TRBV27, the J call TRBJ2-5; D gene unclear. Germline V gives CDR1 MNHEY, CDR2 SMNVEV (reference sequence). The CDR3 has 12 residues. V lost 5 bases to trimming and J lost 4 bases, with 8 bases between them. This CDR3 is CASSHLGETQYF. The CDR3 DNA is TGTGCCAGCAGTCACCTAGGAGAGACCCAGTACTTC.